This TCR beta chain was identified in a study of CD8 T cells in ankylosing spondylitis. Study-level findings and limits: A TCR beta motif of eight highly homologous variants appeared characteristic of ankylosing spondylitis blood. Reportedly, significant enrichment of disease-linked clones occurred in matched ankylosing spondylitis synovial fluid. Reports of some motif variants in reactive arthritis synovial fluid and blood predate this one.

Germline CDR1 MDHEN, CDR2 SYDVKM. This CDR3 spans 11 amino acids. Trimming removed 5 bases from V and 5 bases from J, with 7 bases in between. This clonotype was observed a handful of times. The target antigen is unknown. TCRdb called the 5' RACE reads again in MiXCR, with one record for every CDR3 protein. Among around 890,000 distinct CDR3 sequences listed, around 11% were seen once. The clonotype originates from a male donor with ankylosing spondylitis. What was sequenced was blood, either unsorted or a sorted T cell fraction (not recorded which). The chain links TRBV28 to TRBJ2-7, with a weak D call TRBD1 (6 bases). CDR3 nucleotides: TGTGCCAGCAGTCACAGGGACGAGCAGTACTTC. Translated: CASSHRDEQYF.